This T cell receptor beta chain is drawn from a study of CD8+ T cells in alopecia areata. The ends were cut back, 6 bases at V and 5 bases at J, with 15 bases in the middle. Looked up from germline, CDR1 is SGHRS and CDR2 is YFSETQ. This CDR3 spans 14 amino acids. Reverse transcription of extracted RNA yielded cDNA, which provided the sequencing template. Sequencing was performed with immunoSEQ multiplex PCR; in TCRdb, only in-frame clones are kept and a portion is missing. The sample carries 180,000 or so clones, approximately 65% recorded once. This receptor was identified in a human donor with alopecia areata. The J gene is TRBJ2-1, the V gene TRBV5-1; perhaps D is TRBD1 or TRBD2 (6 bases each). This sample comprised CD8+ T cells sorted from blood, obtained at week 0. This CDR3 reads CASTYGGTNNEQFF. The CDR3 DNA sequence: TGCGCCAGCACCTATGGGGGGACAAACAATGAGCAGTTCTTC.